What follows describes a single T cell receptor beta chain. This clone was observed a few times. There is no known antigen for this receptor. One base away there is no much larger clone; base qualities are not given. A single peripheral blood draw of approximately 0.11 L on average was collected from each donor into heparinised tubes. Using a panel that included CD45RO, CCR7, CD25, CD127, CD95 and CD27, naive, central memory, regulatory and stem cell-like memory CD4+ T cells were sorted on a BD FACSAria II. All sorted populations exceeded 95% purity. PBMCs were isolated immediately by Lymphoprep density gradient centrifugation and stained directly without culture. To minimize batch effects, samples were stained and sorted in pairs, one healthy donor with one patient per experiment. The data derive from a study of beta chain features in type 1 diabetes listed by TCRdb under 2018. Context from the whole study: Mean age, gender distribution, total cell number and subset yield did not differ between patients and healthy donors. A total of 85 million to 140 million sorted cells were examined across all samples, and the number of cells per subset was strongly correlated with RNA yield. In the study, TCRB repertoires of sorted circulating CD4+ T cell subsets from recently diagnosed type 1 diabetes patients were compared with those of matched healthy donors. Regulatory and stem cell-like memory subsets were obtained from only 8 patients and roughly eight healthy donors, while naive and central memory subsets were obtained from all 30 or so donors.

V loses 5 bases of germline sequence and J loses 4 bases, and the interval between the two ends is 15 bases. Inclusive of the bounding cysteine and phenylalanine, the CDR3 is 13 residues long. The kept DNA is CDR3 alone, 39 bases in frame from the first base. Sequences SQVTM (CDR1) and ANQGSEA (CDR2) are obtained from the germline V gene. The research as a whole found: Shorter templates might have been favored by PCR, but patient and control samples were amplified and corrected together, so both groups would have been affected equally by any skew. Sequencing cDNA rather than genomic DNA could over-represent highly expressing activated cells, although activation and CD3 levels did not differ between groups. Fewer insertions and more nucleotide deletions at VDJ recombination sites were observed in patients with type 1 diabetes, implying thymic rearrangement abnormalities. Naive, central memory and regulatory TCRB repertoires appeared more similar among patients than among healthy donors. In all four CD4+ subsets, TCRB CDR3 length was moderately but significantly shorter in type 1 diabetes patients. Because small numbers of individuals were included in the HLA sub-analyses, any influence of HLA type on TCRB rearrangement was left unresolved.

The entire isolated RNA was reverse transcribed using the High Capacity cDNA Reverse Transcription Kit, and thus expressed TCRB transcripts were sequenced. Deep immunoSEQ sequencing was performed on naive, central memory and regulatory T cell samples, with an average of about 4 million total reads per sample. After sorted cells were lysed in RLT buffer, RNA was extracted with DNase-treated RNeasy Micro or Mini kits, with the choice depending on cell number. Each cell subset was processed separately to prevent cross-contamination, with patient and healthy donor samples processed together. TCRB sequences were amplified from cDNA with the immunoSEQ multiplex PCR, producing 87-bp fragments spanning the CDR3 region. The amplicons were sequenced using the Illumina HiSeq platform. Per the original workflow: PCR bias was computationally corrected using synthetic template baselines, reads within Hamming distance 2 were collapsed, and singletons that could not be merged were discarded. Reads were aligned against IMGT to assign V, D and J genes, CDR3 length and insertions or deletions at six rearrangement sites. Within each subset, clonotype counts were normalized to sorted cell number, after which true diversity and Gini coefficients were computed with the tcR R package. The overlap coefficient, calculated on TCRB nucleotide sequences, was used to quantify repertoire sharing. Out-of-frame TCRB sequences from naive cells were analyzed as a proxy for the pre-selection repertoire. This immuneACCESS table, as held by TCRdb, lists in-frame sequences with V and J called but not all clones. Of the missing ones, under half trace to an unresolved V gene in checked studies; the others have no known cause. V and J calls plus clone size are reproduced from that table; the DNA served to infer D and trimming. In this sample the table shows approximately 400,000 clones, over 12% of which occur a single time. Under 0.02% of the sample rests with the top ten.

This clonotype originated in a woman between 18 and 30 years old in good health. The sequence joins TRBV29-1 to TRBJ2-7; matching of 6 bases hints at TRBD1 as the D gene. Sequencing input: naive CD4+ T cells from blood. The cell subset or site tag for this specimen amounts to: true naive CD4+ T cells. CDR3 loop: CSVLGSRGYEQYF. The DNA is as follows: TGCAGCGTTTTGGGCAGCAGGGGATACGAGCAGTACTTC.